This T cell receptor (beta chain) stems from a study of blood T cell repertoires in COVID-19. Study-wide context: T cells, B-cell-depleted T cells, or PBMCs supplied cDNA or gDNA.

This CDR3 spans 15 amino acids. Trimming removed 7 bases from V and 1 base from J, with 17 bases in between. Germline values: CDR1 LGHNA, CDR2 YNFKEQ. Profiling relied on immunoSEQ multiplex PCR, and the TCRdb table lists in-frame clones only, not all of them. The top ten clones hold around 6.8% of a sample with fewer than 350,000 clones, 90% of them seen once. The chain joins TRBV4-2 to TRBJ2-7; weak D call: TRBD2 (6 bases). The TCR sequence derives from a woman in her 30s with COVID-19, enrolled during active disease. Sequenced input: peripheral blood. CDR3 region: CASTTSAEGSYEQYF. In nucleotides, the CDR3 is TGTGCCAGCACGACCTCGGCGGAGGGGTCCTACGAGCAGTACTTC.